The sequence of this T cell receptor beta chain was determined in a study of Graves' ophthalmopathy and Graves' hyperthyroidism. Study results and limitations: Discriminating ophthalmopathy from stable hyperthyroidism, a 13-signature model attained a sensitivity of approximately 85% and a specificity of around 77%. A majority of expanded thyroid clonotypes exceeding 0.001 frequency were likewise present in blood.

Amplification from RNA transcripts yielded the TCR beta CDR3 regions. Amplification began with first-round RT-PCR using HTBI primers, then second-round multiplex PCR was performed. MiXCR, run by TCRdb on the multiplex PCR reads, gives a single entry per CDR3 protein. The data show 200,000 to 250,000 distinct CDR3 sequences, with under 25% seen just once and more than 35% held by the top ten. This clonotype was recorded at least ten times. Its antigen is currently unknown. Lactation, pregnancy, uncontrolled infections and other autoimmune diseases were all grounds for excluding patients. This sequence originates from a woman between 50 and 59 years old with Graves' ophthalmopathy. Input material: peripheral blood.

CDR3 sequence: CASSVSTRAGANVLTF. The CDR3 DNA reads as TGCGCCAGCAGCGTTAGTACTAGGGCTGGGGCCAACGTCCTGACTTTC. The V and J genes are TRBV5-1 and TRBJ2-6, with D possibly matching TRBD2 (5 bases). The V and J ends lost 4 bases and 2 bases respectively, with 13 bases between them. CDR3 length: 16 residues. Germline CDR1 and CDR2: SGHRS and YFSETQ.